Given below is one T cell receptor beta chain in context. Its antigen is unidentified. These archived tumors were resected from patients never given neoadjuvant therapy beforehand. The assay was immunoSEQ multiplex PCR, and TCRdb's table has in-frame clones only and misses some. The table shows about 7,400 clones, with about 59% occurring only once. This entry comes from a study of CXCR4 blockade with PD-1 therapy in pancreatic cancer. Regarding the study as a whole: Intratumoral clonality (mean around 0.13) exceeded healthy blood (less than 0.055) but did not track survival.

The CDR3 is 15 amino acids. V dropped 4 bases and J dropped 1; count of bases not matched to a gene: 5. Germline loops: CDR1 SGHRS, CDR2 YFSETQ. The rearrangement links TRBV5-1 to TRBJ2-3; 8 nucleotides agree with TRBD2. Sequencing was performed on tumor tissue. The sequence was collected from a human donor with pancreatic ductal adenocarcinoma. The DNA of the CDR3 is TGCGCCAGCAGCAGGGGTAGCGGGGGCACAGATACGCAGTATTTT. Protein sequence: CASSRGSGGTDTQYF.